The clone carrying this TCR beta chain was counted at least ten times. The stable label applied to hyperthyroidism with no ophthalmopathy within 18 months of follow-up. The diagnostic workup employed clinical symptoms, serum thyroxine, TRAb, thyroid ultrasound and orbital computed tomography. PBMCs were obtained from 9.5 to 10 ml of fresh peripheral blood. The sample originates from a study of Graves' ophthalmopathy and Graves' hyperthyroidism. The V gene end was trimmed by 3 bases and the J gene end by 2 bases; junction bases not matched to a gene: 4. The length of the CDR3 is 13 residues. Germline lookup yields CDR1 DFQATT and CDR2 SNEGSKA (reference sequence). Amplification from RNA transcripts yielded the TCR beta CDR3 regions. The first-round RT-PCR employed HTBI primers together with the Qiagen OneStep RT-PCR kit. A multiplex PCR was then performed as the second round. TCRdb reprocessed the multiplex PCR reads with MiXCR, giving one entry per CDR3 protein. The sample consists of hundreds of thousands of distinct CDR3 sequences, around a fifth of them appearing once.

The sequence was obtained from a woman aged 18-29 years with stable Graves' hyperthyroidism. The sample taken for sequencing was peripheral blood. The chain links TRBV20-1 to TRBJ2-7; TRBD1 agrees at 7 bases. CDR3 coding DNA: TGCAGTGCTAGTCGGGACAGCACCTACGAGCAGTACTTC. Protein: CSASRDSTYEQYF.